The rows below give T cell receptor beta chains drawn from one sample of a study of T cell responses to AZD1222 COVID-19 vaccine. This table comes from immunoSEQ multiplex PCR, and its TCRdb copy is limited to in-frame clones, with some not included. The top ten hold roughly 5.1% of the sample, which has 150,000 or so clones, 80% to 95% seen once. Sequencing was performed on peripheral blood, taken on day 0 of AZD1222 vaccination. The source is an adult in good health. The CDR3 runs from the conserved cysteine through the conserved F or W. A D gene is named only where the DNA matches it firmly.

j_gene,d_gene,v_gene,CDR3nt,CDR3aa
TRBJ1-5,.,TRBV28,TGTGCCAGCAGTGTTAATGGGGCCCGGCAGCCCCAGCATTTT,CASSVNGARQPQHF
TRBJ2-1,.,TRBV5-3,TGTGCCAGAAGCTTGGTGGTAGCTCCACGGGTCCGTGAGCAGTTCTTC,CARSLVVAPRVREQFF
TRBJ1-1,.,TRBV10-3,TGTGCCATCAGCACGAGCGGGAGAGACACTGAAGCTTTCTTT,CAISTSGRDTEAFF
TRBJ1-2,.,TRBV15,TGTGCCACCAGCAGAGGGGACAACAACTATGGCTACACCTTC,CATSRGDNNYGYTF
TRBJ1-5,.,TRBV5-6,TGTGCCAGCAGCCATTTGGCGGCAGGGCGGAATCAGCCCCAGCATTTT,CASSHLAAGRNQPQHF
TRBJ2-3,.,TRBV28,TGTGCCAGCAGCACAAGGGGAAGGGAAAGCACAGATACGCAGTATTTT,CASSTRGRESTDTQYF
TRBJ2-1,.,TRBV9,TGTGCCAGCAGCGTAGAGGGGGGCGATGAGCAGTTCTTC,CASSVEGGDEQFF
TRBJ2-7,TRBD1,TRBV5-1,TGCGCCAGCAGCTTACAGGGGGGTTCCTACGAGCAGTACTTC,CASSLQGGSYEQYF
TRBJ2-3,.,TRBV7-9,TGTGCCAGCAGCTCGGAAGGACACACAGATACGCAGTATTTT,CASSSEGHTDTQYF
TRBJ1-6,TRBD1,TRBV7-2,TGTGCCAGCAGCTCAACGGACAGGGGGAATAATTCACCCCTCCACTTT,CASSSTDRGNNSPLHF
TRBJ1-1,TRBD1,TRBV5-1,TGCGCCAGCAGCCCACGGACAGGGAACTTCTTGAACACTGAAGCTTTCTTT,CASSPRTGNFLNTEAFF
TRBJ2-4,TRBD1,TRBV7-2,TGTGCCAGCAGCACGGGACAGGGGGGCAAAAACATTCAGTACTTC,CASSTGQGGKNIQYF